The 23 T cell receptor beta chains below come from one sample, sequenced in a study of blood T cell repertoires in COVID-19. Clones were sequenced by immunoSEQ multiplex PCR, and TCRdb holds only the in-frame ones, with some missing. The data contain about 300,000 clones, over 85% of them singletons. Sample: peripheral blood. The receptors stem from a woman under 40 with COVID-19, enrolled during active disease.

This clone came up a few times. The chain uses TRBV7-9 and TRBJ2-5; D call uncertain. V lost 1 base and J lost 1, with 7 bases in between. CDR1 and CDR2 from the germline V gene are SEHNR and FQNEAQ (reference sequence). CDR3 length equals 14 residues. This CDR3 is CASSLDSTQETQYF. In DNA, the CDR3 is TGTGCCAGCAGCTTAGACTCCACCCAAGAGACCCAGTACTTC.

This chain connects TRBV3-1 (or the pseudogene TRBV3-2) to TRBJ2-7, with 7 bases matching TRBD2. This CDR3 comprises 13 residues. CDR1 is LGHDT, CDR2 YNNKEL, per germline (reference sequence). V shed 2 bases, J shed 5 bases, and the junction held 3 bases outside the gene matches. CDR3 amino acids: CASSQYGRDEQYF. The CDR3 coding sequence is TGTGCCAGCAGCCAATATGGGAGGGACGAGCAGTACTTC.

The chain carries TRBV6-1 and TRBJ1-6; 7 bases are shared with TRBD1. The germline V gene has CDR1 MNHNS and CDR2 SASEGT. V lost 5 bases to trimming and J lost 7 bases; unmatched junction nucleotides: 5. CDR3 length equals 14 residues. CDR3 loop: CASSRQGNNSPLHF. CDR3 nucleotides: TGTGCCAGCAGTAGACAGGGAAACAATTCACCCCTCCACTTT.

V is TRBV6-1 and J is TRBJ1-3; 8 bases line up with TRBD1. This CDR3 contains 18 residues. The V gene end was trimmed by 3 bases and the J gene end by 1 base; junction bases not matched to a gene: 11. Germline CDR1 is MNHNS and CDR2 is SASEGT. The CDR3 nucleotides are TGTGCCAGCAGTGACCAGGGGGCTTCGATTGGGTCTGGAAACACCATATATTTT. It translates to CASSDQGASIGSGNTIYF.

The DNA for the CDR3 is TGTGCCAGCGAGGGGAGGGTAGGAAGGGATACGCAGTATTTT. This gives the protein CASEGRVGRDTQYF. This chain connects TRBV6-5 to TRBJ2-3; the match to TRBD2 covers 7 bases. Trimming cost V 8 bases and J 6 bases; bases outside gene matches: 11. Germline V lookup: CDR1 MNHEY, CDR2 SVGAGI. This CDR3 contains 14 residues.

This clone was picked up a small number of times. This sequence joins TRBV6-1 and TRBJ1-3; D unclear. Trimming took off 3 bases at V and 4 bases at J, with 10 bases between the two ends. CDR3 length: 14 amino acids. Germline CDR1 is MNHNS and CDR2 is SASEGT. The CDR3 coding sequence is TGTGCCAGCAGTGATAGGGAGGTCGGAAACACCATATATTTT. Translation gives CASSDREVGNTIYF.

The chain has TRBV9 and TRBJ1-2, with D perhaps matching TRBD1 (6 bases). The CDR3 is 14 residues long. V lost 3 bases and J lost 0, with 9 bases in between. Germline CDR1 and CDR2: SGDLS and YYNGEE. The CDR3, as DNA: TGTGCCAGCAGCGGGGACACCGCTAACTATGGCTACACCTTC. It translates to CASSGDTANYGYTF.

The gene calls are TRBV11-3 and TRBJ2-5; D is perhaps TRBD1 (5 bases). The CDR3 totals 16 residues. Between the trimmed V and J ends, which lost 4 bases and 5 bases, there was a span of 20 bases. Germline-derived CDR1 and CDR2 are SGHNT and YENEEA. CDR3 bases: TGTGCCAGCAGCTCCCGGGTCGCGGCGGCAGGGGAGACCCAGTACTTC. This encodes CASSSRVAAAGETQYF.

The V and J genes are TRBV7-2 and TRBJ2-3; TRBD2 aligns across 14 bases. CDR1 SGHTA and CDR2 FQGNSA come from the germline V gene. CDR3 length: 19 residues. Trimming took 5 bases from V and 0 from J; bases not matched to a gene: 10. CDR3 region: CASSRGTSGGFSSTDTQYF. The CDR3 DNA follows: TGTGCCAGCAGCAGGGGGACTAGCGGGGGATTTTCTAGCACAGATACGCAGTATTTT.

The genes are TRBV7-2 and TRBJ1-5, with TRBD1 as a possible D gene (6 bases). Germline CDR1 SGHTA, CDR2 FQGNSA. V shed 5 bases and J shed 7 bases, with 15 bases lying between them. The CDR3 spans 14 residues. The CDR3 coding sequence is TGTGCCAGCAGCGACGGGGGGGCTGGGCAGCCCCAGCATTTT. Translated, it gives CASSDGGAGQPQHF.

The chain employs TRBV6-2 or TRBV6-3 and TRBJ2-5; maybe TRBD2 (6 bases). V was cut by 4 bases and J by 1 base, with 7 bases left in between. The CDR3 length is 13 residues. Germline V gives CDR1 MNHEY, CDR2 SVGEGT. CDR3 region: CASSWDSQETQYF. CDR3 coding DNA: TGTGCCAGCAGTTGGGACTCCCAAGAGACCCAGTACTTC.

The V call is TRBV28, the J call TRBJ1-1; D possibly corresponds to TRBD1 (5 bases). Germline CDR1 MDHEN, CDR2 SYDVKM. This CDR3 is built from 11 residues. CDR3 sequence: CATGGNTEAFF. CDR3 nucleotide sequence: TGTGCTACCGGGGGGAACACTGAAGCTTTCTTT.

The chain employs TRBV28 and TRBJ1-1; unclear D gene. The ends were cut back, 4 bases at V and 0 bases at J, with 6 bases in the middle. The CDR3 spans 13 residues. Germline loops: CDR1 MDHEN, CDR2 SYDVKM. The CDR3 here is CASSSLMNTEAFF. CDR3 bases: TGTGCCAGCAGTTCTCTTATGAACACTGAAGCTTTCTTT.

The CDR3 sequence is CASSIEHRTGELFF. The CDR3, as DNA: TGTGCCAGCAGCATAGAACACCGCACCGGGGAGCTGTTTTTT. The chain carries TRBV7-2 and TRBJ2-2; D unclear. The CDR3 covers 14 residues. Germline V CDR1 and CDR2: SGHTA, FQGNSA. V lost 5 bases and J lost 4, with 11 bases in between.

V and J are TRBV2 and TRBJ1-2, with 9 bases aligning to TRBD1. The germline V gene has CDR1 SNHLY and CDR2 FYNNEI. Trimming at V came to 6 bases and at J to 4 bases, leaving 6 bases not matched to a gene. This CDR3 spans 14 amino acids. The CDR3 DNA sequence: TGTGCCAGCAGGGGGGACAGGGTTCTCTATGGCTACACCTTC. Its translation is CASRGDRVLYGYTF.

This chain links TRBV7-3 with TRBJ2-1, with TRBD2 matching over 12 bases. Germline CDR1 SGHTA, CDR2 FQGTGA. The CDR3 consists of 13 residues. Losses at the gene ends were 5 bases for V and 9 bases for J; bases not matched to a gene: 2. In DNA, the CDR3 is TGTGCCAGCAGCCTAGCGGGGGGGCTTGAGCAGTTCTTC. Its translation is CASSLAGGLEQFF.

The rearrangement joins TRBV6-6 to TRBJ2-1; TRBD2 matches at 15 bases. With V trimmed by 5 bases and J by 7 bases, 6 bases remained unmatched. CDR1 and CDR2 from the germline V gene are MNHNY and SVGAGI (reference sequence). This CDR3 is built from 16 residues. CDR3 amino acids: CASSLRTSGGANEQFF. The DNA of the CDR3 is TGTGCCAGCAGTCTTCGGACTAGCGGGGGGGCTAATGAGCAGTTCTTC.

Here the CDR3 DNA reads TGTGCCAGCAGGAGAGCTCGGGGAGGGGACACTGAAGCTTTCTTT. It encodes CASRRARGGDTEAFF. The V call is TRBV6-5, the J call TRBJ1-1; TRBD1 might be the D (5 bases). Germline V gene lookup returns CDR1 MNHEY and CDR2 SVGAGI. Trimming cost V 6 bases and J 3 bases, with 17 bases left between them. This CDR3 region has 15 residues.

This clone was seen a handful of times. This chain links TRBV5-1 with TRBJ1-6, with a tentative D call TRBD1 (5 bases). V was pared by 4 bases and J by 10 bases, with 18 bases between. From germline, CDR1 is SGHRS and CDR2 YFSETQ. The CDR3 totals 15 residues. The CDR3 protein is CASSPEGEVGSPLHF. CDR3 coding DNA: TGCGCCAGCAGCCCCGAAGGGGAAGTTGGATCACCCCTCCACTTT. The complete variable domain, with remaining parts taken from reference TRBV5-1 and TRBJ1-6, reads KAGVTQTPRYLIKTRGQQVTLSCSPISGHRSVSWYQQTPGQGLQFLFEYFSETQRNKGNFPGRFSGRQFSNSRSEMNVSTLELGDSALYLCASSPEGEVGSPLHFGNGTRLTVT.

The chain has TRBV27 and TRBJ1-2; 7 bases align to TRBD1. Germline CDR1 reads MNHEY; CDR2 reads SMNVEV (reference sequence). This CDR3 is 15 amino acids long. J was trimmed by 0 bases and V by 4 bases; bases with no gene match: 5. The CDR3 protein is CASSSDRDTNYGYTF. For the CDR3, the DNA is TGTGCCAGCAGTTCTGACAGGGATACTAACTATGGCTACACCTTC.

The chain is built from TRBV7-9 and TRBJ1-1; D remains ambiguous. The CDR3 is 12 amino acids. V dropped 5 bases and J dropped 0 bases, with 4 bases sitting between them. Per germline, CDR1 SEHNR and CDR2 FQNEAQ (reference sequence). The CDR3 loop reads CASSGLNTEAFF. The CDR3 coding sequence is TGTGCCAGCAGCGGGCTGAACACTGAAGCTTTCTTT.

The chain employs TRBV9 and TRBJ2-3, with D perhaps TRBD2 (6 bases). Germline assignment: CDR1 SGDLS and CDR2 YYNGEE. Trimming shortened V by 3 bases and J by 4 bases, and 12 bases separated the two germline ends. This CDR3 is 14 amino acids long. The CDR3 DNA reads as TGTGCCAGCAGCGCCCTATGGGGGGCAGATACGCAGTATTTT. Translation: CASSALWGADTQYF.

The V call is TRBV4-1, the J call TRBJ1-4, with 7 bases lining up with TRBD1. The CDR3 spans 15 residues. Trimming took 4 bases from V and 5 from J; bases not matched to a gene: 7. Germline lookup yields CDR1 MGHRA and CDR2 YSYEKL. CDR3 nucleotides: TGCGCCAGCAGCCTAGGGGGCGCGGGGAATGAAAAACTGTTTTTT. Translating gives CASSLGGAGNEKLFF.